The clone carrying this TCR beta chain was seen only a few times. Its antigen is unidentified. This record belongs to a study of glioma-infiltrating T cells. Using RNA template, CDR3s of TCR alpha and beta were amplified with iRepertoire arm-PCR. TCRdb passed the multiplex PCR reads through MiXCR, listing each CDR3 protein once. The repertoire holds about 140,000 distinct CDR3 sequences, roughly two fifths seen once, with around 18% in the top ten. Overall study results and limits: Above-expected tissue-blood divergence occurred in all gliomas, most in low-grade ones.

Trimming removed 4 bases at V and 7 bases at J, with 8 bases between. CDR1 is SQVTM, CDR2 ANQGSEA, per germline. The CDR3 has 11 amino acids. The V and J genes are TRBV29-1 and TRBJ2-1; D ambiguous. The sequence came from a human donor with low-grade glioma or glioblastoma, undergoing nonglioma brain surgery, or in good health (not recorded which). The specimen was glioma tissue, nonneoplastic brain tissue, or PBMCs (not recorded which). The CDR3 protein is CSVGAWNEQFF. CDR3 DNA sequence: TGCAGCGTTGGGGCTTGGAATGAGCAGTTCTTC.